The present T cell receptor beta chain was sequenced within a study of technical replicates of blood from a handful of donors. The V gene lost 0 bases and the J gene lost 6 bases, with 12 bases spanning the gap. The germline V gene has CDR1 MNHNY and CDR2 SVGAGI (reference sequence). The CDR3 contains 15 residues. Using immunoSEQ multiplex PCR, the repertoire was profiled, and TCRdb retains in-frame clones only, with some absent. The sample lists about 61,000 clones; 97% were seen once. This clone has only one observation. The clonotype originates from a human donor in good health. Sequenced material: T cells isolated from PBMCs. The J gene is TRBJ1-5, the V gene TRBV6-6; D is uncertain. CDR3 DNA: TGTGCCAGCAGTTACTCTCCGAACCCGGGTCAGCCCCAGCATTTT. It translates to CASSYSPNPGQPQHF.